Presented here are 4 T cell receptor beta chains from one specimen sequenced in a study of blood T cell repertoires in COVID-19. The assay was immunoSEQ multiplex PCR, and TCRdb's table has in-frame clones only and misses some. The profile covers about 180,000 clones, with around 90% appearing a single time and 1.6% taken by the ten largest. Source material: peripheral blood. These receptors were obtained from a woman in her fifties or sixties with acute or convalescent COVID-19.

J is TRBJ2-2 and V is TRBV29-1; TRBD1 might be the D (6 bases). The CDR3 loop spans 13 amino acids. Trimming removed 6 bases from V and 5 bases from J, with 13 bases in between. In germline, CDR1 is SQVTM, CDR2 ANQGSEA. CDR3 loop: CSVQGTGTGELFF. Here the CDR3 DNA reads TGCAGCGTCCAGGGGACCGGGACCGGGGAGCTGTTTTTT.

V gene TRBV7-7 combines with J gene TRBJ2-7, with D unclear. Looked up from germline, CDR1 is SSHAT and CDR2 is FNYEAQ (reference sequence). Between the trimmed V and J ends, which lost 3 bases and 0 bases, there was a span of 15 bases. This CDR3 is 16 amino acids long. CDR3 sequence reads: CASSFSPPVSSYEQYF. The CDR3 DNA is TGTGCCAGCAGCTTCTCCCCCCCGGTGAGCTCCTACGAGCAGTACTTC.

The chain recombines TRBV6-4 with TRBJ2-2, with 8 bases aligning to TRBD2. Per germline, CDR1 MRHNA and CDR2 SNTAGT. After removal of 0 bases from V and 3 bases from J, the junction contained 3 bases not matched to a gene. The CDR3 is 16 residues long. DNA of the CDR3: TGTGCCAGCAGTGACTCTGCGGGGGGCGACACCGGGGAGCTGTTTTTT. Its protein product is CASSDSAGGDTGELFF.

The table lists this clone with a count of one. The chain is built from TRBV29-1 and TRBJ2-7; 9 bases agree with TRBD1. The ends lost 6 bases at V and 6 bases at J; junction bases unmatched: 3. CDR3 length equals 11 residues. Per germline, CDR1 SQVTM and CDR2 ANQGSEA. CDR3 sequence reads: CSVGTGSEQYF. The CDR3 nucleotides are TGCAGCGTGGGGACAGGGAGCGAGCAGTACTTC.